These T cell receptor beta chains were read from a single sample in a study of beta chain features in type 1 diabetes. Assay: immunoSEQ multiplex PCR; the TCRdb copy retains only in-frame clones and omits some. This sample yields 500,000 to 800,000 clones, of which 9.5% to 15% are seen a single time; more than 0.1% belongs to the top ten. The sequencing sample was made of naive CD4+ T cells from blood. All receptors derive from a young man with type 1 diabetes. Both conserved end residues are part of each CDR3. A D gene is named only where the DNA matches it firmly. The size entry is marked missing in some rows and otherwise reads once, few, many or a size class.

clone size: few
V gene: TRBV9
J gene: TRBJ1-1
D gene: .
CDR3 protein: CASSVGGIENTEAFF
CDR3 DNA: TGTGCCAGCAGCGTCGGTGGAATAGAGAACACTGAAGCTTTCTTT

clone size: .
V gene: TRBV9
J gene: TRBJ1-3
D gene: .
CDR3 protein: CASSVAGSRGYSGNTIYF
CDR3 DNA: TGTGCCAGCAGCGTAGCAGGGTCCAGGGGATACTCTGGAAACACCATATATTTT

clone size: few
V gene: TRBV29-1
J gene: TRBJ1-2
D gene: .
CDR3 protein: CSLRGSAAGGYTF
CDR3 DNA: TGCAGCCTTAGGGGATCGGCGGCTGGTGGCTACACCTTC

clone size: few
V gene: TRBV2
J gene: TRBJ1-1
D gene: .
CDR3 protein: CASSGSSVSTEAFF
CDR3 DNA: TGTGCCAGCAGTGGGAGTTCGGTGAGCACTGAAGCTTTCTTT

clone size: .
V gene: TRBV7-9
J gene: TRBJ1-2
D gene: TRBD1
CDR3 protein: CASSSRTGDQGYTF
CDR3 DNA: TGTGCCAGCAGCTCCCGGACAGGCGATCAGGGCTACACCTTC

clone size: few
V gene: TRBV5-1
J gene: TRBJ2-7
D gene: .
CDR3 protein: CASSPAWSSYEQYF
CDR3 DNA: TGCGCCAGCAGCCCGGCGTGGAGCTCCTACGAGCAGTACTTC

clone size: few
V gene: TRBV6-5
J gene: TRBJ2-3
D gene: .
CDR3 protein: CASSYRDFTDTQYF
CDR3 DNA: TGTGCCAGCAGTTACCGGGATTTCACAGATACGCAGTATTTT

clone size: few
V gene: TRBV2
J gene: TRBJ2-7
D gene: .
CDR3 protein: CASSGLYEQYF
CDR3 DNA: TGTGCCAGCAGTGGATTGTACGAGCAGTACTTC

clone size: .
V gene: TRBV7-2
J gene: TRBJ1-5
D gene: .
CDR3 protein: CASSLRAWQPQHF
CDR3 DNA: TGTGCCAGCAGCTTAAGGGCCTGGCAGCCCCAGCATTTT

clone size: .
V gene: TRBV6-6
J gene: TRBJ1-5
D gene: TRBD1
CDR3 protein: CASTFTGGANQPQHF
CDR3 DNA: TGTGCCAGCACTTTCACAGGGGGGGCCAATCAGCCCCAGCATTTT

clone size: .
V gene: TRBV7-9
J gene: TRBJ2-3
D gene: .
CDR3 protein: CATDRGTDTQYF
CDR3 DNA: TGTGCCACCGACCGGGGCACAGATACGCAGTATTTT

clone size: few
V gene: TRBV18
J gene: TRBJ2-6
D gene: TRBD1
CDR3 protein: CASLDRGDLSGANVLTF
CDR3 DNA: TGTGCCAGCCTCGACAGGGGCGACCTCTCTGGGGCCAACGTCCTGACTTTC

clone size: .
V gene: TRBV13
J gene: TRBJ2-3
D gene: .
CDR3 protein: CAAGTAGAITDTQYF
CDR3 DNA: TGTGCCGCGGGGACCGCGGGGGCAATCACAGATACGCAGTATTTT

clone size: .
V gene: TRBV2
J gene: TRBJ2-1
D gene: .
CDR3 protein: CASTPGRNEQFF
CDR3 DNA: TGTGCCAGCACCCCGGGGAGGAATGAGCAGTTCTTC

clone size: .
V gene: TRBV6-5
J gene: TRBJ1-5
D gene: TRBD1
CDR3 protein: CASCRDSGLAQPQHF
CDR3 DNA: TGTGCCAGCTGCCGGGACAGTGGTTTAGCTCAGCCCCAGCATTTT

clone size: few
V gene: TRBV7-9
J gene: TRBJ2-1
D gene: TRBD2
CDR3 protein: CASSQVPWGGSYNEQFF
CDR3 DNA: TGTGCCAGCAGCCAGGTCCCCTGGGGGGGTTCCTACAATGAGCAGTTCTTC

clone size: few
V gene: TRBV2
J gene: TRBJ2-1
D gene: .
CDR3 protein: CASNQRSGNEQFF
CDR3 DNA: TGTGCCAGCAACCAGAGGTCCGGAAATGAGCAGTTCTTC

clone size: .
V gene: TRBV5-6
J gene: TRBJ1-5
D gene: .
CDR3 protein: CASSLGVQNQPQHF
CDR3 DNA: TGTGCCAGCAGCTTGGGGGTGCAGAATCAGCCCCAGCATTTT

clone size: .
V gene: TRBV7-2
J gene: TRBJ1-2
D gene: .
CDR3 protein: CASSLITNYGYTF
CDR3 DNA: TGTGCCAGCAGCTTAATAACTAACTATGGCTACACCTTC

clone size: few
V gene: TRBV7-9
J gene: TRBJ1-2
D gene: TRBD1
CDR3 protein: CASTGTDYGYTF
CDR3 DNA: TGTGCCAGCACCGGGACAGACTATGGCTACACCTTC

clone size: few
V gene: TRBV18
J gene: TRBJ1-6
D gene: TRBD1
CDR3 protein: CASSQRQGIGDSPLHF
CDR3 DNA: TGTGCCAGCTCACAACGACAGGGTATTGGGGATTCACCCCTCCACTTT

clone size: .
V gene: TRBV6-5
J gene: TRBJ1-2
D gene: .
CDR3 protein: CASSYSTVPATYGYTF
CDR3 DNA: TGTGCCAGCAGTTACTCGACAGTCCCCGCAACCTATGGCTACACCTTC

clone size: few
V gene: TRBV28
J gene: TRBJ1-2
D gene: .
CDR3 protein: CASSLSRRGYTF
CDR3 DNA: TGTGCCAGCAGTTTATCCCGGAGGGGCTACACCTTC

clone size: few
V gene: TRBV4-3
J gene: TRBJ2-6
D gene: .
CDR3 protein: CASSRTGRASGANVLTF
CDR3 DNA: TGCGCCAGCAGCAGGACAGGGAGGGCCTCTGGGGCCAACGTCCTGACTTTC

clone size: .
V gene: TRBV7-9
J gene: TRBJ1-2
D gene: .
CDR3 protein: CASRLQGGGYTF
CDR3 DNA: TGTGCCAGCAGGTTACAGGGAGGAGGCTACACCTTC

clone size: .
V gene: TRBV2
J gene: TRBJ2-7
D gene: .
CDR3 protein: CASSERDGEQYF
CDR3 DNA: TGTGCCAGCAGTGAACGGGACGGCGAGCAGTACTTC

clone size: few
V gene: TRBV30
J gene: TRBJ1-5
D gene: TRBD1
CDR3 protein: CAWSVQRGGEQPQHF
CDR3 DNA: TGTGCCTGGAGTGTACAACGAGGGGGCGAGCAGCCCCAGCATTTT

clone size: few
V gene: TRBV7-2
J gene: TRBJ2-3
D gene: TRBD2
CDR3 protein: CASSLVRSGVDTQYF
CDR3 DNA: TGTGCCAGCAGCTTAGTCAGAAGCGGGGTAGATACGCAGTATTTT

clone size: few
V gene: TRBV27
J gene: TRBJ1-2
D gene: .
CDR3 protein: CASSLSGIDGYTF
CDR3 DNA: TGTGCCAGCAGTTTATCCGGGATTGATGGCTACACCTTC

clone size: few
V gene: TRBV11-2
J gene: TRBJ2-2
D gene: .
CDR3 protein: CASSLQNTGELFF
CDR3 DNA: TGTGCCAGCAGCTTACAGAACACCGGGGAGCTGTTTTTT

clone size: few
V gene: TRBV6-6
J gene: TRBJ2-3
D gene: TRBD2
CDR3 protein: CASSSSLAGGTDTQYF
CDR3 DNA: TGTGCCAGCAGTTCCTCACTAGCGGGGGGTACAGATACGCAGTATTTT

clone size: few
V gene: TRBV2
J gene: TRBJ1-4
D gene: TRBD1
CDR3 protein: CASRLRQGGEKLFF
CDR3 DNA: TGTGCCAGCAGACTGAGACAGGGAGGTGAAAAACTGTTTTTT

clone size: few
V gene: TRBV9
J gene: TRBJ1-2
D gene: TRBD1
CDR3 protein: CASSQGGYGYTF
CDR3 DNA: TGTGCCAGCAGTCAGGGGGGCTATGGCTACACCTTC